These T cell receptor beta chains were read from a single sample in a study of beta chain features in type 1 diabetes. Some clones are missing from TCRdb's copy, which holds only in-frame ones; the method was immunoSEQ multiplex PCR. The data contain about 130,000 clones, around a tenth of them singletons. The sample consisted of central memory CD4+ T cells from blood. All receptors come from a young man in good health. Both conserved end residues are part of each CDR3. Each record gives: J gene, D gene, clone size, V gene, CDR3 protein, CDR3 DNA. A D gene is named only where the DNA matches it firmly. Clone sizes are given selectively: once, few, many, or a class where the clone is expanded.

J gene: TRBJ2-7
D gene: TRBD2
clone size: few
V gene: TRBV6-6
CDR3 protein: CASRWAAGGPGEQYF
CDR3 DNA: TGTGCCAGCAGGTGGGCGGCGGGGGGGCCTGGGGAGCAGTACTTC

J gene: TRBJ2-7
D gene: TRBD2
clone size: -
V gene: TRBV9
CDR3 protein: CASSVVGTSYEQYF
CDR3 DNA: TGTGCCAGCAGCGTAGTAGGGACTAGTTACGAGCAGTACTTC

J gene: TRBJ2-5
D gene: -
clone size: few
V gene: TRBV7-2
CDR3 protein: CASSLARSESSAAQYF
CDR3 DNA: TGTGCCAGCAGCTTAGCGCGGTCGGAGTCGTCGGCGGCCCAGTACTTC

J gene: TRBJ2-3
D gene: TRBD2
clone size: -
V gene: TRBV11-2
CDR3 protein: CASRPTLAGGVDTQYF
CDR3 DNA: TGTGCCAGCAGACCTACCCTAGCGGGGGGGGTAGATACGCAGTATTTT

J gene: TRBJ2-3
D gene: -
clone size: few
V gene: TRBV7-9
CDR3 protein: CASSYTNREQYF
CDR3 DNA: TGTGCCAGCAGCTATACGAATCGAGAGCAGTATTTT

J gene: TRBJ2-4
D gene: TRBD2
clone size: -
V gene: TRBV18
CDR3 protein: CASSPFGGNIQYF
CDR3 DNA: TGTGCCAGCTCACCATTCGGGGGGAACATTCAGTACTTC

J gene: TRBJ2-6
D gene: -
clone size: -
V gene: TRBV7-2
CDR3 protein: CASRQGSGANVLTF
CDR3 DNA: TGTGCCAGCAGACAGGGCTCTGGGGCCAACGTCCTGACTTTC

J gene: TRBJ2-1
D gene: TRBD2
clone size: -
V gene: TRBV28
CDR3 protein: CASRVLDFTSGGRDEQFF
CDR3 DNA: TGTGCCAGCAGAGTTTTGGATTTTACTAGCGGGGGCCGGGATGAGCAGTTCTTC

J gene: TRBJ2-7
D gene: TRBD2
clone size: -
V gene: TRBV10-3
CDR3 protein: CAIKWTSGDEQYF
CDR3 DNA: TGTGCCATCAAATGGACTAGCGGAGACGAGCAGTACTTC

J gene: TRBJ2-1
D gene: -
clone size: -
V gene: TRBV2
CDR3 protein: CASSEGRWNEQFF
CDR3 DNA: TGTGCCAGCAGTGAAGGGAGGTGGAATGAGCAGTTCTTC

J gene: TRBJ2-2
D gene: -
clone size: -
V gene: TRBV7-2
CDR3 protein: CASSSRTDTGELFF
CDR3 DNA: TGTGCCAGCAGCTCCCGAACAGACACCGGGGAGCTGTTTTTT

J gene: TRBJ1-3
D gene: TRBD1
clone size: -
V gene: TRBV5-1
CDR3 protein: CASSQKTGDGNTIYF
CDR3 DNA: TGCGCCAGCAGCCAAAAAACAGGGGATGGAAACACCATATATTTT

J gene: TRBJ2-1
D gene: -
clone size: few
V gene: TRBV5-5
CDR3 protein: CASSLVGTYNEQFF
CDR3 DNA: TGTGCCAGCAGCTTGGTGGGCACTTACAATGAGCAGTTCTTC

J gene: TRBJ2-1
D gene: -
clone size: few
V gene: TRBV7-2
CDR3 protein: CASSIGHGNEQFF
CDR3 DNA: TGTGCCAGCAGCATCGGACATGGGAATGAGCAGTTCTTC

J gene: TRBJ1-5
D gene: -
clone size: -
V gene: TRBV6-6
CDR3 protein: CASRGGRDNQPQHF
CDR3 DNA: TGTGCCAGCAGAGGCGGTCGGGACAATCAGCCCCAGCATTTT

J gene: TRBJ1-2
D gene: TRBD1
clone size: -
V gene: TRBV27
CDR3 protein: CASSFLDRGRGGYTF
CDR3 DNA: TGTGCCAGCAGTTTCCTCGACAGGGGGCGGGGTGGCTACACCTTC

J gene: TRBJ1-6
D gene: -
clone size: -
V gene: TRBV7-2
CDR3 protein: CASSLRENNSPLHF
CDR3 DNA: TGTGCCAGCAGCTTAAGGGAGAATAATTCACCCCTCCACTTT

J gene: TRBJ2-1
D gene: TRBD2
clone size: -
V gene: TRBV5-1
CDR3 protein: CASSFSGGDLNEQFF
CDR3 DNA: TGCGCCAGCAGCTTTAGCGGGGGCGATCTTAATGAGCAGTTCTTC

J gene: TRBJ2-1
D gene: TRBD1
clone size: -
V gene: TRBV7-2
CDR3 protein: CASSPWAQGEYNEQFF
CDR3 DNA: TGTGCCAGCAGCCCTTGGGCACAGGGGGAGTACAATGAGCAGTTCTTC

J gene: TRBJ2-7
D gene: -
clone size: few
V gene: TRBV7-2
CDR3 protein: CASSQTSYEQYF
CDR3 DNA: TGTGCCAGCAGCCAAACGAGCTACGAGCAGTACTTC

J gene: TRBJ2-1
D gene: -
clone size: many
V gene: TRBV7-6
CDR3 protein: CASGAPSFGEQFF
CDR3 DNA: TGTGCCAGCGGCGCCCCTAGCTTCGGTGAGCAGTTCTTC

J gene: TRBJ2-4
D gene: -
clone size: many
V gene: TRBV23-1
CDR3 protein: CATGGNIQYF
CDR3 DNA: TGCGCTACTGGGGGGAACATTCAGTACTTC

J gene: TRBJ2-3
D gene: -
clone size: -
V gene: TRBV11-3
CDR3 protein: CASSPGGDTQYF
CDR3 DNA: TGTGCCAGCAGCCCTGGAGGGGATACGCAGTATTTT

J gene: TRBJ2-5
D gene: TRBD2
clone size: -
V gene: TRBV9
CDR3 protein: CASSLSGGGEETQYF
CDR3 DNA: TGTGCCAGCAGCTTGTCCGGCGGGGGGGAGGAGACCCAGTACTTC

J gene: TRBJ2-7
D gene: TRBD1
clone size: few
V gene: TRBV28
CDR3 protein: CASSSGTGGIYEQYF
CDR3 DNA: TGTGCCAGCAGTTCCGGGACAGGGGGCATCTACGAGCAGTACTTC

J gene: TRBJ2-2
D gene: -
clone size: -
V gene: TRBV4-3
CDR3 protein: CASSQDSSSTGELFF
CDR3 DNA: TGCGCCAGCAGCCAAGATAGTAGCAGCACCGGGGAGCTGTTTTTT

J gene: TRBJ1-3
D gene: TRBD1
clone size: -
V gene: TRBV29-1
CDR3 protein: CSVPGGTGYDRSGNTIYF
CDR3 DNA: TGCAGCGTTCCCGGTGGGACAGGGTACGACCGCTCTGGAAACACCATATATTTT

J gene: TRBJ1-6
D gene: -
clone size: few
V gene: TRBV30
CDR3 protein: CAWSVSGAGDSPLHF
CDR3 DNA: TGTGCCTGGAGTGTTAGTGGGGCAGGCGATTCACCCCTCCACTTT